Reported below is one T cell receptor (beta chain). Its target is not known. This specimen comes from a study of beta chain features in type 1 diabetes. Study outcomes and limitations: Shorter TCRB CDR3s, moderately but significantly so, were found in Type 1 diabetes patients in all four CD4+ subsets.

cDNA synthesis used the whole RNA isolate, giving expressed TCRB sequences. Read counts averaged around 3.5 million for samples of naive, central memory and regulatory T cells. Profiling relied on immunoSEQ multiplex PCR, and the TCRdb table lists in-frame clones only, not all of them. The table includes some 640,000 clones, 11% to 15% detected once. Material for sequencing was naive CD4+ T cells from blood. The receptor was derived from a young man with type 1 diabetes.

CDR3 residues: CASSQKGLDSHEQYF. The CDR3, as DNA: TGTGCCAGCAGCCAGAAGGGACTAGATTCCCACGAGCAGTACTTC. V usage is TRBV4-2 and J usage is TRBJ2-7, with TRBD2 matching 8 bases. Germline trimming cut 3 bases from V and 5 bases from J; bases unmatched to any gene: 9. Germline loops: CDR1 LGHNA, CDR2 YNFKEQ. CDR3 length: 15 amino acids.